The clone carrying this T cell receptor (beta chain) turned up a few times. The data stem from a study of molecular identifiers for immune sequencing clone quantification. As previously described, bulk TCR libraries were made using listed TCR primers. TCRdb ran MiXCR on the PCR reads and lists one entry per CDR3 protein. This sample has approximately 500,000 distinct CDR3 sequences, with 20% to 25% found just once. The CDR3 consists of 14 residues. The germline gives CDR1 MNHEY, CDR2 SVGAGI. V lost 4 bases, J lost 4 bases, and 2 bases stayed unmatched. Input material: naive CD8+ T cells from blood, with Jurkat cell RNA spiked in. This sample's subset: FACS-sorted CD8+CD4-CCR7+CD45RA+ naive T cells. The genes are TRBV6-5 and TRBJ2-1, with TRBD2 matching over 9 bases. The sequence was collected from a human donor in good health. Some libraries in this study had Jurkat cell RNA spiked in. CDR3 protein: CASSWTSEYNEQFF. Here the CDR3 DNA reads TGTGCCAGCAGTTGGACTAGCGAGTACAATGAGCAGTTCTTC.